This is a list of T cell receptor beta chains from one sample in a study of CD8 T cells in Susac syndrome. MiXCR, applied by TCRdb to the immunoSEQ multiplex PCR reads, yields one record per CDR3 protein. The table shows 330,000 or so distinct CDR3 sequences, with roughly 85% occurring only once. Sequencing was done on a sample of CD8+ T cells from PBMCs. The source of these receptors is a human donor with multiple sclerosis. CDR3s include the opening cysteine and the closing phenylalanine or tryptophan. A D gene is named only where the DNA matches it firmly. Clone size appears in some rows only: once, few, many, or a class for an expanded clone.

d_call: TRBD1; v_call: TRBV5-1; j_call: TRBJ1-1; clone_size: -; cdr3_aa: CASRPPGQILAFF; cdr3_nt: TGCGCCAGCAGGCCACCGGGACAGATTTTAGCTTTCTTT
d_call: -; v_call: TRBV4-3; j_call: TRBJ2-3; clone_size: -; cdr3_aa: CASSPSGTDTQYF; cdr3_nt: TGCGCCAGCAGCCCTAGCGGCACAGATACGCAGTATTTT
d_call: TRBD2; v_call: TRBV11-2; j_call: TRBJ2-4; clone_size: -; cdr3_aa: CASSRPRSGRYKNIQYF; cdr3_nt: TGTGCCAGCAGTCGTCCTCGTAGCGGGAGGTACAAAAACATTCAGTACTTC
d_call: TRBD2; v_call: TRBV7-2; j_call: TRBJ2-1; clone_size: -; cdr3_aa: CASSLGLAVSYNEQFF; cdr3_nt: TGTGCCAGCAGCTTAGGACTAGCGGTTTCCTACAATGAGCAGTTCTTC
d_call: -; v_call: TRBV2; j_call: TRBJ2-7; clone_size: few; cdr3_aa: CASNPVSSGSREQYF; cdr3_nt: TGTGCCAGCAATCCAGTCTCTTCTGGGTCGCGCGAGCAGTACTTC
d_call: -; v_call: TRBV7-6; j_call: TRBJ2-7; clone_size: -; cdr3_aa: CASSLWGRFNEQYF; cdr3_nt: TGTGCCAGCAGCTTATGGGGCAGGTTTAACGAGCAGTACTTC
d_call: -; v_call: TRBV7-9; j_call: TRBJ1-1; clone_size: -; cdr3_aa: CASSFSPGGAGTEAFF; cdr3_nt: TGTGCCAGCAGCTTTTCACCGGGGGGCGCAGGGACTGAAGCTTTCTTT
d_call: -; v_call: TRBV7-2; j_call: TRBJ2-1; clone_size: -; cdr3_aa: CASSRRSYRVNEQFF; cdr3_nt: TGTGCCAGCAGCCGAAGGTCCTACAGGGTGAATGAGCAGTTCTTC
d_call: -; v_call: TRBV27; j_call: TRBJ1-4; clone_size: -; cdr3_aa: CASSHRAADEKLFF; cdr3_nt: TGTGCCAGCAGCCACAGGGCGGCGGATGAAAAACTGTTTTTT
d_call: -; v_call: TRBV11-1; j_call: TRBJ2-4; clone_size: -; cdr3_aa: CASSFHPQGREILAGAKNIQYF; cdr3_nt: TGTGCCAGCAGCTTCCACCCACAGGGGCGGGAGATTTTAGCTGGGGCCAAAAACATTCAGTACTTC
d_call: -; v_call: TRBV7-2; j_call: TRBJ2-5; clone_size: -; cdr3_aa: CASSFLLGGIGETQYF; cdr3_nt: TGTGCCAGCAGCTTTTTGCTCGGCGGGATAGGAGAGACCCAGTACTTC
d_call: TRBD2; v_call: TRBV4-3; j_call: TRBJ2-2; clone_size: -; cdr3_aa: CASSQVAGRATGELFF; cdr3_nt: TGCGCCAGCAGCCAAGTTGCCGGGAGGGCCACCGGGGAGCTGTTTTTT
d_call: -; v_call: TRBV6-5; j_call: TRBJ2-3; clone_size: -; cdr3_aa: CASSWGPTPGDTQYF; cdr3_nt: TGTGCCAGCAGTTGGGGTCCAACACCGGGAGATACGCAGTATTTT
d_call: -; v_call: TRBV10-3; j_call: TRBJ2-7; clone_size: few; cdr3_aa: CAISDHRVPWREQYF; cdr3_nt: TGTGCTATCAGTGACCACCGGGTTCCATGGCGGGAGCAGTACTTC
d_call: -; v_call: TRBV27; j_call: TRBJ2-1; clone_size: -; cdr3_aa: CASSPTTRSYNEQFF; cdr3_nt: TGTGCCAGCAGTCCGACTACTAGGTCCTACAATGAGCAGTTCTTC
d_call: -; v_call: TRBV9; j_call: TRBJ1-1; clone_size: -; cdr3_aa: CASSVDGSMNTEAFF; cdr3_nt: TGTGCCAGCAGCGTGGACGGATCCATGAACACTGAAGCTTTCTTT
d_call: -; v_call: TRBV13; j_call: TRBJ2-7; clone_size: once; cdr3_aa: CASSLEFSHQGLDPYEQYF; cdr3_nt: TGTGCCAGCAGCTTAGAATTTTCCCACCAAGGCCTGGACCCCTACGAGCAGTACTTC
d_call: TRBD2; v_call: TRBV2; j_call: TRBJ2-7; clone_size: -; cdr3_aa: CASTSLAEYEQYF; cdr3_nt: TGTGCCAGCACGTCCCTAGCGGAATACGAGCAGTACTTC
d_call: -; v_call: TRBV5-8; j_call: TRBJ2-5; clone_size: -; cdr3_aa: CASSLSEGQETQYF; cdr3_nt: TGTGCCAGCAGCTTGTCTGAAGGCCAAGAGACCCAGTACTTC
d_call: TRBD2; v_call: TRBV9; j_call: TRBJ2-3; clone_size: -; cdr3_aa: CASSGQPTSSTDTQYF; cdr3_nt: TGTGCCAGCAGCGGTCAGCCGACTAGCAGCACAGATACGCAGTATTTT
d_call: -; v_call: TRBV19; j_call: TRBJ2-7; clone_size: -; cdr3_aa: CASRPSETHEQYF; cdr3_nt: TGTGCCAGCCGCCCCTCGGAGACCCACGAGCAGTACTTC
d_call: TRBD1; v_call: TRBV20-1; j_call: TRBJ1-2; clone_size: -; cdr3_aa: CSALDRGVGYTF; cdr3_nt: TGCAGTGCTCTGGACAGGGGGGTAGGCTACACCTTC
d_call: TRBD1; v_call: TRBV11-2; j_call: TRBJ1-2; clone_size: -; cdr3_aa: CASSLDLIDRGDGYTF; cdr3_nt: TGTGCCAGCAGCTTAGATCTTATTGACAGGGGGGATGGCTACACCTTC
d_call: -; v_call: TRBV7-9; j_call: TRBJ1-1; clone_size: -; cdr3_aa: CASSSLMVTGGAF; cdr3_nt: TGTGCCAGCAGCTCCCTTATGGTAACAGGCGGTGCCTTT
d_call: TRBD1; v_call: TRBV9; j_call: TRBJ2-1; clone_size: -; cdr3_aa: CASSRVPGQGIFNEQFF; cdr3_nt: TGTGCCAGCAGCAGGGTCCCGGGACAGGGCATTTTCAATGAGCAGTTCTTC
d_call: -; v_call: TRBV7-2; j_call: TRBJ1-1; clone_size: -; cdr3_aa: CASSFSVGVSSNTEAFF; cdr3_nt: TGTGCCAGCAGCTTTTCTGTAGGAGTTTCCTCGAACACTGAAGCTTTCTTT
d_call: -; v_call: TRBV4-3; j_call: TRBJ2-5; clone_size: -; cdr3_aa: CASSQDFVAGFQETQYF; cdr3_nt: TGCGCCAGCAGCCAAGATTTTGTGGCAGGGTTCCAAGAGACCCAGTACTTC
d_call: TRBD2; v_call: TRBV6-2/TRBV6-3; j_call: TRBJ2-1; clone_size: -; cdr3_aa: CASSSWTSGSYEQFF; cdr3_nt: TGTGCCAGCAGTTCCTGGACTAGCGGGAGCTATGAGCAGTTCTTC
d_call: TRBD2; v_call: TRBV7-3; j_call: TRBJ2-7; clone_size: -; cdr3_aa: CASSLTLASEQYF; cdr3_nt: TGTGCCAGCAGCTTAACACTAGCGAGCGAGCAGTACTTC
d_call: TRBD1; v_call: TRBV4-3; j_call: TRBJ2-4; clone_size: -; cdr3_aa: CASSQVAGGDGKNIQYF; cdr3_nt: TGCGCCAGCAGCCAAGTTGCAGGGGGCGATGGCAAAAACATTCAGTACTTC